This T cell receptor (beta chain) is drawn from a study of blood T cell repertoires in COVID-19. Whole-study context: Samples of COVID-19 (acute and convalescent) were obtained from the United States, Italy and Spain. Sources were T cells, B-cell-depleted T cells, or PBMCs; the material itself was cDNA or gDNA.

Authors' data handling: How many nucleated cells were present was estimated from reference gene primer amplification. Only in-frame clones appear in the TCRdb table, and some are missing; sequencing was by immunoSEQ multiplex PCR. V and J calls and clone size are copied from that table; D and trimming were computed from the DNA. The data hold more than 85,000 clones, with about 85% observed a single time. Germline V gene data show CDR1 as KGHDR and CDR2 as SFDVKD. V lost 0 bases to trimming and J lost 2 bases; unmatched junction nucleotides: 12. This CDR3 is built from 19 residues. This rearrangement joins TRBV24-1 to TRBJ2-5; 9 bases map to TRBD2. The TCR was taken from a human donor in a cohort sampled during active COVID-19. Sequenced input: peripheral blood. The CDR3 region has the DNA TGTGCCACCAGTGATTTGGGGGGAGCGGGGGGACTTAGGCAAGAGACCCAGTACTTC. This codes for CATSDLGGAGGLRQETQYF.